The 30 T cell receptor beta chains below were found in one sample sequenced in a study of metastatic and nonmetastatic thyroid tumors. TCRdb reprocessed the PCR reads via MiXCR. The table has about 38,000 clones, roughly 26% seen once. Among the patients, none had received any treatment before thyroid surgery. The sequenced material came from blood. All receptors come from a female donor with papillary thyroid cancer or a benign thyroid nodule (not recorded which). Some clones in this sample may be carry-over from other donors' samples.

For this clone: In this CDR3 the conserved last residue, phenylalanine or tryptophan, is missing, so a read error is likely. This chain connects TRBV4-2 to TRBJ1-3; a possible D gene is TRBD1 (6 bases). CDR1 is LGHNA, CDR2 YNFKEQ, per germline. Trimming removed 4 bases from V and 2 bases from J, with 18 bases in between. The length of the CDR3 is 17 residues. Written as DNA, the CDR3 is TGTGCCAGCAGCCCTGCCCCAGACAGGCTAACTGGAAACACCATATATCTT. Translation: CASSPAPDRLTGNTIYL.

At least ten counts were recorded for this clone. The chain couples TRBV9 to TRBJ2-3; 8 bases are a match to TRBD2. The germline V gene has CDR1 SGDLS and CDR2 YYNGEE. The ends lost 3 bases at V and 0 bases at J; junction bases unmatched: 3. The CDR3 runs 15 residues. The CDR3: CASSDSGESTDTQYF. The DNA of the CDR3 is TGTGCCAGCAGCGATAGCGGGGAAAGCACAGATACGCAGTATTTT.

V is TRBV7-3 and J is TRBJ1-1; TRBD1 matches 8 bases. Germline V lookup: CDR1 SGHTA, CDR2 FQGTGA. J was trimmed by 1 base and V by 5 bases; bases with no gene match: 3. The CDR3 covers 14 residues. CDR3 sequence: CASSPGQGNTEAFF. The CDR3 region has the DNA TGTGCCAGCAGCCCTGGACAGGGGAACACTGAAGCTTTCTTT.

This clone was counted a few times. This sequence joins TRBV30 and TRBJ2-7; no clear D gene. Trimming stripped 4 bases from V and 0 bases from J, with 7 bases between. This CDR3 region has 12 residues. In germline, CDR1 is GTSNPN, CDR2 SVGIG (reference sequence). The CDR3 coding sequence is TGTGCCTGGATGGCGGACTCCTACGAGCAGTACTTC. Translation: CAWMADSYEQYF.

In its sample, this clone was seen many times. The V and J genes are TRBV6-1 and TRBJ2-7, with D possibly called TRBD1 or TRBD2 (5 bases each). V was cut by 3 bases and J by 6 bases, with 18 bases left in between. Germline V CDR1 and CDR2: MNHNS, SASEGT. The CDR3 has 15 amino acids. The CDR3 here is CASSDSSGTTAEQYF. The CDR3 coding sequence is TGTGCCAGCAGTGACTCATCCGGGACGACGGCCGAGCAGTACTTC.

The chain joins TRBV19 to TRBJ2-7; 7 nucleotides line up with TRBD2. This CDR3 is built from 14 residues. Germline-derived CDR1 and CDR2 are LNHDA and SQIVND (reference sequence). With 9 bases clipped from V and 0 bases from J, the junction kept 8 bases outside the gene matches. CDR3 sequence (DNA): TGTGCCAGCAGCTTGGGAGGGCTCTCCTACGAGCAGTACTTC. Residues: CASSLGGLSYEQYF.

This clone has a count of ten or more. The J gene is TRBJ2-7, the V gene TRBV3-1; 7 nucleotides align to TRBD2. The CDR3 sequence is 15 residues long. The trim removed 1 base at V and 0 bases at J, leaving 3 bases unmatched. Per the germline V gene, CDR1 is LGHDT and CDR2 is YNNKEL (reference sequence). CDR3 sequence (DNA): TGTGCCAGCAGCCAAGCCGCTAGCGGCTCCTACGAGCAGTACTTC. It translates to CASSQAASGSYEQYF.

CDR3 sequence (DNA): TGTGCCAGCTCACCACCGTCGCCTAGCTGGGAGCAGTTCTTC. It translates to CASSPPSPSWEQFF. The chain combines TRBV18 with TRBJ2-1; D perhaps matches TRBD2 (5 bases). Trimming pared 0 bases from V and 10 bases from J, leaving 13 bases between. Germline CDR1 and CDR2: KGHSH and LQKENI. The CDR3 contains 14 residues.

With respect to this clone: Mismatch with germline at one junction end may stem from a read error. The rearrangement links TRBV14 to TRBJ1-1; 10 positions agree with TRBD1. The CDR3 covers 16 residues. Germline CDR1 SGHDN, CDR2 FVKESK. The CDR3 region has the DNA TGTGTCAGCAGCCAGGCAGGACAGGGGGGGAACACTGAAGCTTTCTTT. Protein: CVSSQAGQGGNTEAFF.

This clone is medium-sized. The chain joins TRBV20-1 to TRBJ2-7; D remains unclear. V lost 3 bases, J lost 1 base, and 19 bases lay in between. Germline V gene lookup returns CDR1 DFQATT and CDR2 SNEGSKA (reference sequence). The CDR3 length is 16 residues. In DNA, the CDR3 is TGCAGTGCTAGCGTAGACAAAACGGCTAGATCCTACGAGCAGTACTTC. Translated, it gives CSASVDKTARSYEQYF.

This clone was counted many times. This chain uses TRBV7-2 with TRBJ1-5, with D possibly being TRBD1 (6 bases). Germline assignment: CDR1 SGHTA and CDR2 FQGNSA. Trimming took off 0 bases at V and 0 bases at J, with 12 bases between the two ends. This CDR3 region has 17 residues. CDR3 in DNA: TGTGCCAGCAGCTTAGCCTCAACAGGGTTTAGCAATCAGCCCCAGCATTTT. This codes for CASSLASTGFSNQPQHF.

This clone was recorded a few times. The chain links TRBV12-3 or TRBV12-4 to TRBJ2-3, with D maybe TRBD2 (5 bases). This CDR3 spans 12 amino acids. The V gene lost 6 bases and the J gene lost 7 bases, with 11 bases spanning the gap. The CDR3 loop is CASRTDGNTQYF. Here the CDR3 DNA reads TGTGCCAGCAGGACCGACGGGAATACGCAGTATTTT.

This clone was seen repeatedly, ten times or more. The sample has other DNA sequences that encode this CDR3 too. This chain joins TRBV11-3 and TRBJ2-5, with 10 bases aligning to TRBD1. After removal of 5 bases from V and 3 bases from J, the junction contained 12 bases not matched to a gene. The CDR3 length is 17 residues. Germline V lookup: CDR1 SGHNT, CDR2 YENEEA. Here the CDR3 reads CASSRRAGTGVKETQYF. The CDR3 region has the DNA TGTGCCAGCAGCCGTCGAGCCGGGACAGGGGTGAAAGAGACCCAGTACTTC.

This clone was counted only a few times. The CDR3 reads CASGVTGPYEQYF. Here the CDR3 DNA reads TGTGCCAGCGGTGTTACAGGGCCATACGAGCAGTACTTC. This sequence joins TRBV28 and TRBJ2-7, with D tentatively TRBD1 (6 bases). This CDR3 comprises 13 residues. In germline, CDR1 is MDHEN, CDR2 SYDVKM. V was shortened by 8 bases and J by 4 bases, with 15 bases between the two germline ends.

This clone is labeled as medium-sized. The CDR3 region is CASSSGQGVADTIYF. The CDR3 DNA is TGTGCCAGCAGTTCCGGACAGGGTGTGGCGGACACCATATATTTT. J is TRBJ1-3 and V is TRBV28, with 8 bases matching TRBD1. Trimming removed 4 bases from V and 8 bases from J; junction bases left unmatched: 10. The CDR3 length is 15 residues. CDR1 is MDHEN and CDR2 is SYDVKM in the germline V gene.

By its share, this clone is medium-sized. The gene calls are TRBV6-1 and TRBJ2-3, with TRBD2 matching 7 bases. In germline, CDR1 is MNHNS, CDR2 SASEGT. There are 15 residues in the CDR3. V gave up 8 bases and J gave up 6 bases; unmatched junction bases: 14. CDR3 amino acids: CASGGGAYKRDTQYF. CDR3 DNA: TGTGCCAGCGGGGGAGGGGCTTATAAGAGGGATACGCAGTATTTT.

This clone was recorded at least ten times. The chain carries TRBV20-1 and TRBJ2-3; possible D gene TRBD2, 6 bases. Germline CDR1 is DFQATT and CDR2 is SNEGSKA (reference sequence). V dropped 1 base and J dropped 2 bases, with 10 bases sitting between them. The CDR3 has 14 amino acids. The CDR3 spells CSARVSGPTDTQYF. The CDR3 coding sequence is TGCAGTGCTAGAGTTAGCGGACCCACAGATACGCAGTATTTT.

This clone came up many times. The same CDR3 is also encoded by other DNA sequences in this sample. The V and J genes are TRBV2 and TRBJ2-1; tentatively, D is TRBD2 (5 bases). Trimming pared 4 bases from V and 6 bases from J, leaving 7 bases between. This CDR3 spans 12 amino acids. Germline CDR1 and CDR2: SNHLY and FYNNEI. The CDR3 region is CASSARGNEQFF. DNA for the CDR3: TGTGCCAGCAGTGCTCGGGGCAATGAGCAGTTCTTC.

The chain carries TRBV12-3 or TRBV12-4 and TRBJ2-1, with 7 positions matching TRBD1. CDR3 size: 13 residues. V gave up 8 bases and J gave up 3 bases; unmatched junction bases: 4. The CDR3 region has the DNA TGTGCCAGCGCAGGGGGTCTCTACAATGAGCAGTTCTTC. Translation gives CASAGGLYNEQFF.

This clone has a count of ten or more. The chain is built from TRBV7-9 and TRBJ2-6; D possibly corresponds to TRBD1 (5 bases). Between the trimmed V and J ends, which lost 0 bases and 3 bases, there was a span of 18 bases. CDR3 length: 19 residues. CDR1 is SEHNR, CDR2 FQNEAQ, per germline (reference sequence). The CDR3, as DNA: TGTGCCAGCAGCTTAGCTGTCGTGGCAGGGTATGGTGGGGCCAACGTCCTGACTTTC. This codes for CASSLAVVAGYGGANVLTF.

This chain uses TRBV12-3 or TRBV12-4 with TRBJ2-1; D not resolved. V dropped 1 base and J dropped 8 bases, with 3 bases sitting between them. The CDR3 is made up of 11 amino acids. DNA for the CDR3: TGTGCCAGCAGTTTAGGTTATGAGCAGTTCTTC. Translated, it gives CASSLGYEQFF.

This clone was counted ten times or more. The rearrangement joins TRBV27 to TRBJ1-1, with TRBD1 as a possible D gene (5 bases). The V end lost 8 bases, the J end lost 0 bases, and 7 bases lay between the germline ends. Germline V gene sequence: CDR1 MNHEY, CDR2 SMNVEV (reference sequence). CDR3 length equals 12 residues. The CDR3 nucleotides are TGTGCCAGCGGGGCTTTGAACACTGAAGCTTTCTTT. Its protein product is CASGALNTEAFF.

In this sample, this clone turned up many times. The chain is built from TRBV18 and TRBJ1-1; D is uncertain. Germline CDR1 is KGHSH and CDR2 is LQKENI. V lost 1 base and J lost 6, with 15 bases in between. The CDR3 is made up of 15 amino acids. The chain's CDR3 is CASSPLNFVGAEAFF. In nucleotides, the CDR3 is TGTGCCAGCTCACCACTTAATTTTGTTGGCGCTGAAGCTTTCTTT. Complete variable domain (other parts from reference TRBV18 and TRBJ1-1): NAGVMQNPRHLVRRRGQEARLRCSPMKGHSHVYWYRQLPEEGLKFMVYLQKENIIDESGMPKERFSAEFPKEGPSILRIQQVVRGDSAAYFCASSPLNFVGAEAFFGQGTRLTVV.

There are many counts of this clone. Other DNA sequences in this specimen translate into the identical CDR3. The rearrangement uses TRBV7-2 and TRBJ2-3, with no clear D. CDR3 length: 13 amino acids. V dropped 0 bases and J dropped 3 bases, with 4 bases sitting between them. Germline CDR1 SGHTA, CDR2 FQGNSA. The CDR3 here is CASSLAPTDTQYF. CDR3 DNA: TGTGCCAGCAGCTTAGCACCAACAGATACGCAGTATTTT.

This clone was recorded many times. The J gene is TRBJ2-1, the V gene TRBV7-3, with D uncertain. Trimming took 2 bases from V and 4 from J, leaving 12 bases between them. This CDR3 region has 15 residues. Germline V gives CDR1 SGHTA, CDR2 FQGTGA. The CDR3, as DNA: TGTGCCAGCAGCTTACGTACCGCAGCATACAATGAGCAGTTCTTC. Amino acids: CASSLRTAAYNEQFF.

J is TRBJ2-5 and V is TRBV29-1, with 7 bases aligning to TRBD1. This CDR3 comprises 14 residues. With 5 bases clipped from V and 2 bases from J, the junction kept 8 bases outside the gene matches. Germline V lookup: CDR1 SQVTM, CDR2 ANQGSEA. In nucleotides, the CDR3 is TGCAGCGTTCTATACGTACAGGGGCAAGAGACCCAGTACTTC. This codes for CSVLYVQGQETQYF.

This clone has only a few counts. The V and J genes are TRBV30 and TRBJ1-1; D uncertain. Germline-derived CDR1 and CDR2 are GTSNPN and SVGIG (reference sequence). V gave up 0 bases and J gave up 1 base, with 9 bases separating them. This CDR3 region has 14 residues. The CDR3 reads CAWSVKLRNTEAFF. The CDR3 DNA is TGTGCCTGGAGTGTCAAACTGAGGAACACTGAAGCTTTCTTT.

This clone was observed at least ten times. The sample has other DNA sequences that encode this CDR3 too. V usage is TRBV29-1 and J usage is TRBJ1-2; TRBD1 aligns across 7 bases. J gave up 2 bases and V 6 bases, and 3 bases lay outside the gene matches. The CDR3 runs to 12 residues. Germline lookup yields CDR1 SQVTM and CDR2 ANQGSEA. The CDR3 region has the DNA TGCAGCGTCGCCAGGGGGAACTATGGCTACACCTTC. This sequence encodes CSVARGNYGYTF.

Only one count was recorded for this clone. This chain connects TRBV30 to TRBJ2-1, with 13 bases that match TRBD2. The length of the CDR3 is 13 residues. Germline V lookup: CDR1 GTSNPN, CDR2 SVGIG (reference sequence). V dropped 7 bases and J dropped 7; count of bases not matched to a gene: 4. The CDR3 here is CASKTSGRNEQFF. CDR3 in DNA: TGTGCCTCCAAGACTAGCGGGAGGAATGAGCAGTTCTTC.

This clone was recorded only once. The rearrangement uses TRBV6-7 and TRBJ2-7, with D unresolved. TRBV6-7 is an ORF; its function is uncertain. The CDR3 contains 14 residues. For the CDR3, the DNA is TGTTTATTTATTGTAGTACTGTTTTTGTACGAGCAGTACTTC. Translation: CLFIVVLFLYEQYF.